This TCR beta chain came from a study of long-term antiretroviral therapy in people with HIV. Assay version v3.0 of immunoSEQ was used, and it was run at survey level. TCRdb's table, derived via immunoSEQ multiplex PCR, lists solely in-frame clones and lacks some. The table includes under 45,000 clones, over 85% detected once. In the United States, treatment was given to all participants with HIV. This CDR3 is 14 amino acids long. The V and J ends lost 6 bases and 5 bases, in that order; junction bases with no gene match: 4. Germline values: CDR1 MDHEN, CDR2 SYDVKM. This chain joins TRBV28 and TRBJ1-5, with 10 nucleotides matching TRBD1. The TCR sequence derives from a woman aged 45 to 65 with HIV. The sequences come from unsorted PBMCs, collected around 5.5 years after starting antiretroviral therapy. The CDR3 here is CASRTGGRDQPQHF. The DNA for the CDR3 is TGTGCCAGCAGGACAGGGGGCCGCGATCAGCCCCAGCATTTT.